A selection of T cell receptor beta chains follows, all from one sample in a study of cytomegalovirus exposure and HLA in healthy donors. Produced via immunoSEQ multiplex PCR; TCRdb's table is partial and in-frame only. This sample carries about 150,000 clones, around 75% of them seen once, and the ten largest clones take approximately 2.8%. Sequencing input: PBMCs. Every receptor here comes from a male donor in good health and CMV-seronegative. Each CDR3 is given with its conserved first and last residue.

J: TRBJ2-3
V: TRBV19
CDR3: CASSIAGGPTDTQYF

J: TRBJ2-5
V: TRBV5-1
CDR3: CASSLRGSGQETQYF

J: TRBJ2-7
V: TRBV29-1
CDR3: CSVAGSAKSGEQYF

J: TRBJ2-3
V: TRBV6-4
CDR3: CASNDPGRDTQYF

J: TRBJ1-1
V: TRBV29-1
CDR3: CSVEGLSGQVNTEAFF

J: TRBJ1-3
V: TRBV30
CDR3: CARDHAGEGGNTIYF

J: TRBJ2-3
V: TRBV28
CDR3: CASTPGRLDTQYF

J: TRBJ1-1
V: TRBV4-1
CDR3: CASSQGGQMNTEAFF

J: TRBJ2-1
V: TRBV4-1
CDR3: CASSQEGSGGSYNEQFF

J: TRBJ2-3
V: TRBV7-9
CDR3: CASNPTSGSTDTQYF

J: TRBJ1-1
V: TRBV5-4
CDR3: CASREGLLRTEAFF

J: TRBJ2-7
V: TRBV5-6
CDR3: CASSLLAGALYEQYF

J: TRBJ2-3
V: TRBV4-1
CDR3: CASSPLGDRDTDTQYF

J: TRBJ2-1
V: TRBV11-3
CDR3: CASSLGTSGSYNEQFF